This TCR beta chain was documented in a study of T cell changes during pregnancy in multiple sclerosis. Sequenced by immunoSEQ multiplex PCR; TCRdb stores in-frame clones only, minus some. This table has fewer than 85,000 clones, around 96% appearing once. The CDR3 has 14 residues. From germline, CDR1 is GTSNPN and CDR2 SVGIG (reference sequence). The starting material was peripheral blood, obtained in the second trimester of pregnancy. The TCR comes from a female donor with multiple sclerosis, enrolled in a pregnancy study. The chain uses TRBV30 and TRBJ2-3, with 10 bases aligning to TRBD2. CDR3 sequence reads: CAVSSGSGPDTQYF. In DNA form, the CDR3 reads TGTGCGGTCTCTAGCGGGAGTGGACCAGATACGCAGTATTTT.